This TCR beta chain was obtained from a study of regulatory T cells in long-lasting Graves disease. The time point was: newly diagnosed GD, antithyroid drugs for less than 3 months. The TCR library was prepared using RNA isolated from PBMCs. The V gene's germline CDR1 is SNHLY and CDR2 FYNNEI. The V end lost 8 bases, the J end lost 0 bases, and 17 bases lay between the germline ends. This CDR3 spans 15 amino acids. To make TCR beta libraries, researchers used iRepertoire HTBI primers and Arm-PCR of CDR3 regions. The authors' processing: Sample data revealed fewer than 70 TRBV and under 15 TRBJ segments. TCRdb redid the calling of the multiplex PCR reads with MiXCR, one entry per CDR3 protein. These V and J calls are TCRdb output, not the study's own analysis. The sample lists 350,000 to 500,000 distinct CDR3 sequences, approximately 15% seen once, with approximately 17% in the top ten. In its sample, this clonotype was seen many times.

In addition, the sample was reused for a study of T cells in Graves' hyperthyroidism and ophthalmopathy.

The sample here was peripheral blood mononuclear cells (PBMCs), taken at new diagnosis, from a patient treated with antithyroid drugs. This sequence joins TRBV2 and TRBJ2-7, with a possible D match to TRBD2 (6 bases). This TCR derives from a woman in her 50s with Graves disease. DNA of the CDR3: TGTGCCAGCCTAGCGAGAAGGGCCCTCTCCTACGAGCAGTACTTC. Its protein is CASLARRALSYEQYF. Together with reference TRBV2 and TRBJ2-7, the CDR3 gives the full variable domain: EPEVTQTPSHQVTQMGQEVILRCVPISNHLYFYWYRQILGQKVEFLVSFYNNEISEKSEIFDDQFSVERPDGSNFTLKIRSTKLEDSAMYFCASLARRALSYEQYFGPGTRLTVT.